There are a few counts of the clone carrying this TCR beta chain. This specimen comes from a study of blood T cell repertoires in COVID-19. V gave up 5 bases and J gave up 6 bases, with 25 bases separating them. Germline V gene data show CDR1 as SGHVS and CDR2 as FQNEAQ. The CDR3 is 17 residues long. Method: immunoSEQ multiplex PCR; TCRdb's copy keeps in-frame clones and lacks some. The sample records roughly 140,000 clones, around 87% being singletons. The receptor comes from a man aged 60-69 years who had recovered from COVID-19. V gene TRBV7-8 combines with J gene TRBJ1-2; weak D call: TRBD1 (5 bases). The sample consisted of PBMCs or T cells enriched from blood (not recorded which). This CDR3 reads CASSQTVGEGTRDGYTF. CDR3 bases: TGTGCCAGCAGCCAAACAGTAGGGGAGGGGACCCGTGATGGCTACACCTTC.